This passage covers 18 T cell receptor beta chains from one sample sequenced in a study of blood T cell repertoires in COVID-19. Measured with immunoSEQ multiplex PCR; TCRdb has only the in-frame clones, and not every one. The sample holds about 100,000 clones, just under 85% seen once. Sequencing was performed on peripheral blood. These receptors were collected from a man aged 40-55 years with active or convalescent COVID-19.

This clone has at least ten counts. A junction end diverges from the germline sequence, so it may reflect a read error. This sample also contains other DNA sequences that code for the same CDR3. The rearrangement links TRBV7-7 to TRBJ1-1; no firm D call. There are 15 residues in the CDR3. The germline CDR1 and CDR2 sequences are SSHAT and FNYEAQ (reference sequence). The CDR3 region is CASSPIDSGVGEAFF. The CDR3 coding sequence is TGTGCTAGCAGCCCAATCGATTCCGGGGTTGGTGAAGCTTTCTTT.

The CDR3 loop is CASTKTSGGNGELFF. The CDR3 nucleotides are TGTGCCAGCACCAAGACTAGCGGGGGGAACGGGGAGCTGTTTTTT. The V call is TRBV9, the J call TRBJ2-2, with 13 bases aligning to TRBD2. Germline V lookup: CDR1 SGDLS, CDR2 YYNGEE. The CDR3 sequence is 15 residues long. V was pared by 6 bases and J by 7 bases, with 6 bases of the junction left unmatched.

The chain employs TRBV30 and TRBJ2-4; 9 bases fit TRBD1. J lost 8 bases, V lost 4 bases, and 9 bases had no gene match. CDR1 is GTSNPN, CDR2 SVGIG, per germline (reference sequence). There are 14 residues in the CDR3. The CDR3 sequence is CAWNPDRGGDIQYF. For the CDR3, the DNA is TGTGCCTGGAATCCGGACAGGGGAGGCGACATTCAGTACTTC.

This clone has a handful of counts. The V and J genes are TRBV18 and TRBJ2-1, with 9 nucleotides matching TRBD1. CDR3 length: 15 residues. Germline V gene lookup returns CDR1 KGHSH and CDR2 LQKENI. J lost 5 bases, V lost 1 base, and 3 bases had no gene match. The chain's CDR3 is CASSPQQGAHNEQFF. CDR3 bases: TGTGCCAGCTCACCACAACAGGGGGCGCACAATGAGCAGTTCTTC.

As DNA, the CDR3 is TGCGCCAGCAGCCAAGATTCAGGGTACGGGTACGACGAGCAGTACTTC. Translated, it gives CASSQDSGYGYDEQYF. The chain combines TRBV4-3 with TRBJ2-5, with a tentative D call TRBD1 (5 bases). Matching the DNA end better, TRBJ2-7 makes the J call doubtful. The V gene's germline CDR1 is LGHNA and CDR2 YSLEER. The CDR3 is made up of 16 amino acids.

This chain joins TRBV19 and TRBJ1-1, with a weak D call TRBD1 (5 bases). V was shortened by 1 base and J by 1 base, with 7 bases between the two germline ends. The CDR3 has 14 residues. CDR1 LNHDA and CDR2 SQIVND come from the germline V gene (reference sequence). The CDR3 protein is CASSIAGGNTEAFF. In nucleotides, the CDR3 is TGTGCCAGTAGTATAGCGGGGGGGAACACTGAAGCTTTCTTT.

The chain recombines TRBV4-3 with TRBJ2-7; TRBD2 matches 11 bases. CDR3 size: 15 residues. V shed 0 bases and J 5 bases; nucleotides not matched to a gene: 3. Germline V lookup: CDR1 LGHNA, CDR2 YSLEER. The CDR3 region is CASSQDASGGNEQYF. CDR3 in DNA: TGCGCCAGCAGCCAAGATGCTAGCGGGGGGAACGAGCAGTACTTC.

The chain combines TRBV6-2 or TRBV6-3 with TRBJ1-4, with TRBD1 matching over 9 bases. CDR1 MNHEY and CDR2 SVGEGT come from the germline V gene. J gave up 6 bases and V 5 bases, and 7 bases lay outside the gene matches. This CDR3 contains 15 residues. The chain's CDR3 is CASSIHRGRDEKLFF. The CDR3 DNA reads TGTGCCAGCAGTATACACAGGGGGCGCGATGAAAAACTGTTTTTT.

The genes are TRBV10-3 and TRBJ1-2, with 9 nucleotides matching TRBD1. The CDR3 contains 18 residues. The V gene's germline CDR1 is ENHRY and CDR2 SYGVKD. V was pared by 2 bases and J by 0 bases, with 10 bases of the junction left unmatched. CDR3 region: CAISEPWTGDPPNYGYTF. Here the CDR3 DNA reads TGTGCCATCAGTGAGCCGTGGACAGGGGACCCACCTAACTATGGCTACACCTTC.

The J gene is TRBJ2-2, the V gene TRBV5-1; TRBD1 agrees at 12 bases. The CDR3 is made up of 18 amino acids. Per germline, CDR1 SGHRS and CDR2 YFSETQ. V shed 4 bases and J 5 bases; nucleotides not matched to a gene: 12. The CDR3 nucleotides read TGCGCCAGCAGCCCACGGGACAGGGGGCCACTAATTACCGGGGAGCTGTTTTTT. It translates to CASSPRDRGPLITGELFF.

The V call is TRBV2, the J call TRBJ1-6; 7 nucleotides line up with TRBD1. Losses at the gene ends were 5 bases for V and 9 bases for J; bases not matched to a gene: 7. This CDR3 comprises 14 residues. Germline V gives CDR1 SNHLY, CDR2 FYNNEI. The CDR3 region is CASSPGGLGSPLHF. CDR3 bases: TGTGCCAGCAGTCCAGGGGGACTGGGTTCACCCCTCCACTTT.

The V and J genes are TRBV6-1 and TRBJ2-4; 7 bases fit TRBD1. V shed 1 base, J shed 0 bases, and the junction held 15 bases outside the gene matches. CDR3 length: 20 residues. In germline, CDR1 is MNHNS, CDR2 SASEGT. The CDR3 is CASSEGSLGVRGLAKNIQYF. DNA for the CDR3: TGTGCCAGCAGTGAAGGGAGTTTGGGGGTCAGGGGGTTAGCCAAAAACATTCAGTACTTC.

The gene calls are TRBV7-9 and TRBJ2-5, with TRBD1 as a possible D gene (6 bases). V lost 5 bases, J lost 0 bases, and 16 bases lay in between. The CDR3 is made up of 16 amino acids. CDR1 is SEHNR, CDR2 FQNEAQ, per germline (reference sequence). The CDR3 DNA is TGTGCCAGCAGCGAGGGGGACACCTTATACCAAGAGACCCAGTACTTC. Translating gives CASSEGDTLYQETQYF.

The chain carries TRBV19 and TRBJ2-2, with D maybe TRBD1 (6 bases). Germline loops: CDR1 LNHDA, CDR2 SQIVND (reference sequence). The CDR3 is made up of 14 amino acids. Between the trimmed V and J ends, which lost 5 bases and 4 bases, there was a span of 11 bases. The DNA of the CDR3 is TGTGCCAGTAGTCCCACAGGGTCCACCGGGGAGCTGTTTTTT. Its protein product is CASSPTGSTGELFF.

V is TRBV19 and J is TRBJ2-5; D is perhaps TRBD2 (5 bases). This CDR3 has 13 residues. V shed 9 bases and J shed 1 base, with 12 bases lying between them. The germline V gene encodes CDR1 LNHDA and CDR2 SQIVND (reference sequence). The CDR3, as DNA: TGTGCCAGCAGAAGAGCGGTCCAAGAGACCCAGTACTTC. Translated, it gives CASRRAVQETQYF.

This clone has a handful of counts. This chain joins TRBV4-1 and TRBJ2-1; 7 bases map to TRBD1. The germline V gene has CDR1 MGHRA and CDR2 YSYEKL. There are 14 residues in the CDR3. The ends lost 0 bases at V and 9 bases at J; junction bases unmatched: 5. The CDR3 region has the DNA TGCGCCAGCAGCCAAGATGACAGGGTTTCTGAGCAGTTCTTC. It encodes CASSQDDRVSEQFF.

The V gene is TRBV15, the J gene TRBJ2-5, with TRBD1 identical over 7 bases. The CDR3 covers 14 residues. Germline-derived CDR1 and CDR2 are LNHNV and YYDKDF (reference sequence). Unmatched junction bases numbered 3, after V lost 1 base and J lost 4 bases. The CDR3 region has the DNA TGTGCCACCAGCAGAGGAGAGGGGGCAGAGACCCAGTACTTC. Its protein is CATSRGEGAETQYF.

The CDR3 sequence: CASSLGWTRGHEQFF. The DNA of the CDR3 is TGTGCCAGCAGCTTGGGATGGACAAGGGGCCATGAGCAGTTCTTC. This chain connects TRBV5-6 to TRBJ2-1, with a tentative D call TRBD1 (5 bases). The CDR3 runs 15 residues. V was cut by 0 bases and J by 8 bases, with 15 bases left in between. Germline values: CDR1 SGHDT, CDR2 YYEEEE.